This TCR beta chain comes out of a study of blood T cell repertoires in COVID-19. Study overall: Samples came from the United States, Italy and Spain, spanning acute and convalescent COVID-19.

This table comes from immunoSEQ multiplex PCR, and its TCRdb copy is limited to in-frame clones, with some not included. The top ten hold 12% of the sample, which has 150,000 to 200,000 clones, about 81% seen once. From germline, CDR1 is KGHDR and CDR2 SFDVKD. The CDR3 is 14 amino acids. The V gene lost 5 bases and the J gene lost 9 bases, with 16 bases spanning the gap. Seattle's enrolled individuals joined amid active infection and were then monitored longitudinally. Input material: peripheral blood. The clonotype was recovered from a woman of 80 years or more with COVID-19, enrolled during active disease. V gene TRBV24-1 combines with J gene TRBJ2-1, with a possible D match to TRBD1 (5 bases). The CDR3 protein is CATSAWTRDSEQFF. CDR3 in DNA: TGTGCCACCAGTGCCTGGACAAGGGATAGTGAGCAGTTCTTC.